This T cell receptor beta chain emerged from a study of OX40 agonist ivuxolimab in advanced cancers. The study, taken as a whole, reports: Dosing at 0.1 to 3.0 mg/kg was accompanied by clonal expansion of CD4+ and CD8+ blood T cells by week 6.

The CDR3 extends over 12 amino acids. Per germline, CDR1 SNHLY and CDR2 FYNNEI. V lost 7 bases and J 5 bases, leaving 12 bases between the germline ends. This clone was seen a handful of times. Its specificity is unknown. Data came from immunoSEQ multiplex PCR; TCRdb stores just in-frame clones and leaves some out. Altogether approximately 110,000 clones are present, around 90% being singletons, with the ten largest covering under 0.95%. Systemic immunosuppression or a history of autoimmune disease excluded patients. The receptor was isolated from an adult with an advanced solid tumor such as melanoma, head and neck, liver or kidney cancer. V gene TRBV2 combines with J gene TRBJ2-7, with TRBD2 as a possible D gene (5 bases). The source was CD4+ or CD8+ T cells sorted from blood, collected in a trial of the OX40 agonist ivuxolimab. CDR3 residues: CASMAGSDEQYF. CDR3 nucleotides: TGTGCCAGCATGGCGGGTAGTGACGAGCAGTACTTC. Supplemented by reference TRBV2 and TRBJ2-7, the full variable domain reads EPEVTQTPSHQVTQMGQEVILRCVPISNHLYFYWYRQILGQKVEFLVSFYNNEISEKSEIFDDQFSVERPDGSNFTLKIRSTKLEDSAMYFCASMAGSDEQYFGPGTRLTVT.